These 17 T cell receptor beta chains came from one sample sequenced in a study of type 1 regulatory T cells. TCRdb re-analysed the reads in MiXCR, keeping a single row per CDR3 protein. This table holds 75,000 to 100,000 distinct CDR3 sequences, roughly 28% found once. Sequenced material: CD4+ T cells, either the whole sample or a sorted fraction (not recorded which). These receptors all stem from a human donor in good health.

The V and J genes are TRBV28 and TRBJ2-7; no reliable D call. Germline V gives CDR1 MDHEN, CDR2 SYDVKM. The V end lost 6 bases, the J end lost 2 bases, and 11 bases lay between the germline ends. This CDR3 is built from 13 residues. CDR3 region: CASREDAPYEQYF. For the CDR3, the DNA is TGTGCCAGCAGAGAGGACGCGCCCTACGAGCAGTACTTC.

The table lists this clonotype with a few counts. In DNA, the CDR3 is TGTGCCAGCAGCTTAGCGCCCTCGACAGGGGGACCTGGTGAAGCTTTCTTT. Translated, it gives CASSLAPSTGGPGEAFF. The V call is TRBV7-8, the J call TRBJ1-1; 9 bases are shared with TRBD1. The CDR3 contains 17 residues. After removal of 0 bases from V and 7 bases from J, the junction contained 12 bases not matched to a gene. Germline CDR1 and CDR2: SGHVS and FQNEAQ.

V gene TRBV11-1 combines with J gene TRBJ2-7; TRBD2 matches at 11 bases. Unmatched junction bases numbered 5, after V lost 3 bases and J lost 4 bases. The CDR3 extends over 15 amino acids. CDR1 and CDR2 from the germline V gene are SGHAT and FQDESV (reference sequence). The CDR3 sequence: CASSFATSGGYEQYF. As DNA, the CDR3 is TGTGCCAGCAGCTTCGCCACTAGCGGGGGTTACGAGCAGTACTTC.

The chain combines TRBV20-1 with TRBJ1-4; 7 bases line up with TRBD1. The CDR3 is 15 amino acids. Trimming removed 4 bases from V and 0 bases from J; junction bases left unmatched: 5. Germline V gives CDR1 DFQATT, CDR2 SNEGSKA (reference sequence). In DNA form, the CDR3 reads TGCAGTGCTATCGGACAGGAGGCAACTAATGAAAAACTGTTTTTT. This sequence encodes CSAIGQEATNEKLFF.

For this clonotype: The junction shows a germline mismatch at one end, possibly a read error. The chain joins TRBV3-1 to TRBJ2-3; 8 nucleotides line up with TRBD2. Germline V gene sequence: CDR1 LGHDT, CDR2 YNNKEL (reference sequence). The CDR3 length is 16 residues. The CDR3 spells CARSQVLASGSDTQYF. The CDR3 region has the DNA TGTGCCCGCAGCCAAGTGTTGGCCAGCGGGAGTGATACGCAGTATTTT.

The V call is TRBV7-2, the J call TRBJ2-5; 9 bases are shared with TRBD1. CDR1 SGHTA and CDR2 FQGNSA come from the germline V gene. The CDR3 runs to 14 residues. V gave up 5 bases and J gave up 4 bases; unmatched junction bases: 5. DNA of the CDR3: TGTGCCAGCAGCCGGCCGGGACAGGGAGAGACCCAGTACTTC. Translation gives CASSRPGQGETQYF.

The chain is built from TRBV12-3 or TRBV12-4 and TRBJ2-7; no reliable D call. The V end was cut by 3 bases, the J end by 2 bases, with 5 bases between. The length of the CDR3 is 12 residues. The CDR3 region is CASSFHAYEQYF. The CDR3 nucleotides read TGTGCCAGCAGTTTTCACGCCTACGAGCAGTACTTC.

This clonotype was found a few times. The chain employs TRBV7-9 and TRBJ2-7, with a weak D call TRBD1 (6 bases). The ends were cut back, 5 bases at V and 2 bases at J, with 13 bases in the middle. CDR1 and CDR2 from the germline V gene are SEHNR and FQNEAQ (reference sequence). The CDR3 is made up of 14 amino acids. This CDR3 reads CASSTQGITYEQYF. Written as DNA, the CDR3 is TGTGCCAGCAGCACTCAGGGGATAACCTACGAGCAGTACTTC.

The J gene is TRBJ2-2, the V gene TRBV6-1, with TRBD1 matching 8 bases. Germline CDR1 MNHNS, CDR2 SASEGT. J was trimmed by 8 bases and V by 5 bases; bases with no gene match: 10. The CDR3 consists of 15 residues. CDR3 protein: CASSPRTGFVGELFF. CDR3 sequence (DNA): TGTGCCAGCAGTCCTAGGACAGGGTTTGTGGGGGAGCTGTTTTTT.

The V gene is TRBV20-1, the J gene TRBJ2-4, with TRBD2 matching 9 bases. Germline loops: CDR1 DFQATT, CDR2 SNEGSKA (reference sequence). The J segment lost 3 bases and the V segment lost 0 bases, leaving 6 bases of the junction unmatched. The CDR3 loop spans 16 amino acids. CDR3 DNA: TGCAGTGCTAGAGATAATTTAGCGGGAGACAAAAACATTCAGTACTTC. Translating it yields CSARDNLAGDKNIQYF.

V and J are TRBV5-1 and TRBJ2-3; a weak D match, TRBD1 (6 bases). The CDR3 is made up of 13 amino acids. V was trimmed by 4 bases and J by 2 bases, leaving 8 bases between them. Germline V CDR1 and CDR2: SGHRS, YFSETQ. The CDR3 DNA reads as TGCGCCAGCAGCCGGACAGTCACAGATACGCAGTATTTT. This encodes CASSRTVTDTQYF.

The chain combines TRBV5-1 with TRBJ2-7; TRBD1 aligns across 8 bases. The CDR3 is made up of 15 amino acids. Trimming removed 4 bases from V and 0 bases from J; junction bases left unmatched: 6. Germline V lookup: CDR1 SGHRS, CDR2 YFSETQ. For the CDR3, the DNA is TGCGCCAGCAGCGCCGGTGGGACAGGCTCCTACGAGCAGTACTTC. Protein sequence: CASSAGGTGSYEQYF.

The chain joins TRBV30 to TRBJ2-1, with D hard to call. CDR1 GTSNPN and CDR2 SVGIG come from the germline V gene (reference sequence). Trimming stripped 4 bases from V and 2 bases from J, with 9 bases between. The CDR3 contains 13 residues. CDR3 DNA sequence: TGTGCCTGGAACAAACGGGCCTACAATGAGCAGTTCTTC. Residues: CAWNKRAYNEQFF.

The chain joins TRBV20-1 to TRBJ2-4, with TRBD2 matching over 7 bases. The CDR3 spans 16 residues. The V segment lost 2 bases and the J segment 2 bases; nucleotides outside the gene matches: 9. Per germline, CDR1 DFQATT and CDR2 SNEGSKA (reference sequence). This chain's CDR3 is CSARLWIAGPKNIQYF. CDR3 nucleotide sequence: TGCAGTGCTAGATTGTGGATAGCGGGCCCCAAAAACATTCAGTACTTC.

The rearrangement joins TRBV4-2 to TRBJ2-6; 8 nucleotides match TRBD1. The CDR3 is 16 residues long. Unmatched junction bases numbered 1, after V lost 0 bases and J lost 3 bases. The germline V gene has CDR1 LGHNA and CDR2 YNFKEQ. The CDR3 coding sequence is TGTGCCAGCAGCCAAGACAGGGGGCATGGGGCCAACGTCCTGACTTTC. Translated: CASSQDRGHGANVLTF.

In this sample, this clonotype turned up a few times. The chain is built from TRBV5-1 and TRBJ1-3, with TRBD1 as a possible D gene (5 bases). Germline loops: CDR1 SGHRS, CDR2 YFSETQ. V lost 2 bases, J lost 0 bases, and 12 bases lay in between. This CDR3 comprises 16 residues. CDR3 nucleotide sequence: TGCGCCAGCAGCTTTACAGGCCCCAGCTCTGGAAACACCATATATTTT. The encoded protein is CASSFTGPSSGNTIYF.

There are a few counts of this clonotype. The V and J genes are TRBV6-1 and TRBJ1-5; D perhaps matches TRBD1 (5 bases). V gave up 5 bases and J gave up 16 bases, with 18 bases separating them. Germline V CDR1 and CDR2: MNHNS, SASEGT. This CDR3 has 12 amino acids. As DNA, the CDR3 is TGTGCCAGCAGTTCCGGGGAGGGGTTCGGCCATTTT. It translates to CASSSGEGFGHF.